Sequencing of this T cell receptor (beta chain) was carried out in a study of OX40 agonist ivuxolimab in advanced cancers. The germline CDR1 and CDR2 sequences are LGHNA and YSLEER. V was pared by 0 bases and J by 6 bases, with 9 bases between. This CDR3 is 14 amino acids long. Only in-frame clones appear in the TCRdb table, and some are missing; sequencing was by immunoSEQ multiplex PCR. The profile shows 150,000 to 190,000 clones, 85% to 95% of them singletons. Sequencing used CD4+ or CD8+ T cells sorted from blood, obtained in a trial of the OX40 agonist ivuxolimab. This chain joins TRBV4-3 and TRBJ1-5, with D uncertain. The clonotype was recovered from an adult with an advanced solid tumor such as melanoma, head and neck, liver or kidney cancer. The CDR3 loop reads CASSQDKGIQPQHF. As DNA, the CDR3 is TGCGCCAGCAGCCAAGATAAGGGAATTCAGCCCCAGCATTTT.